This entry lists 20 T cell receptor beta chains sequenced from one sample in a study of T-cell memory formation after mild COVID-19. TCRdb reprocessed the 5' RACE reads via MiXCR and lists one record per CDR3 protein. The top ten hold 20% to 25% of the sample, which has 270,000 or so distinct CDR3 sequences, roughly 18% seen once. Sequencing was carried out using PBMCs or a T cell subset sorted from them (not recorded which). The receptors here all came from a man younger than 35 who had mild COVID-19 (a few samples of this study predate the infection). Cell type and time point are not known.

This clonotype was found many times. The chain carries TRBV9 and TRBJ1-1; D not certain. Germline V gene data show CDR1 as SGDLS and CDR2 as YYNGEE. Trimming left V 3 bases short and J 3 bases short, with 12 bases between. The CDR3 covers 14 residues. CDR3: CASSASRADTEAFF. For the CDR3, the DNA is TGTGCCAGCAGCGCCAGTCGGGCGGACACTGAAGCTTTCTTT.

The chain is built from TRBV7-3 and TRBJ2-1; 10 bases match TRBD1. V was clipped by 3 bases and J by 8 bases; unmatched bases: 7. Per the germline V gene, CDR1 is SGHTA and CDR2 is FQGTGA. This CDR3 has 15 amino acids. This chain's CDR3 is CASSFYGTGEDEQFF. The CDR3 DNA reads as TGTGCCAGCAGCTTCTACGGGACAGGGGAAGATGAGCAGTTCTTC.

This clonotype was detected only a few times. The V gene is TRBV7-9, the J gene TRBJ2-1, with D tentatively TRBD1 (5 bases). Trimming took off 1 base at V and 2 bases at J, with 18 bases between the two ends. The germline V gene has CDR1 SEHNR and CDR2 FQNEAQ (reference sequence). The CDR3 spans 18 residues. The CDR3 sequence is CASSLDGALLGPYNEQFF. The CDR3 DNA is TGTGCCAGCAGCTTAGATGGGGCCCTTTTAGGCCCCTACAATGAGCAGTTCTTC.

The DNA of the CDR3 is TGTGCCAGCAGCCCACCAATGGGCTACGAGCAGTACTTC. Translation: CASSPPMGYEQYF. This chain uses TRBV7-2 with TRBJ2-7; D not resolved. Germline V CDR1 and CDR2: SGHTA, FQGNSA. V lost 5 bases and J 3 bases, leaving 11 bases between the germline ends. The CDR3 loop spans 13 amino acids.

This clonotype was seen more than once but under ten times. The chain couples TRBV29-1 to TRBJ2-7; D could derive from TRBD1 or TRBD2 (6 bases each). The CDR3 has 15 residues. Germline V gene sequence: CDR1 SQVTM, CDR2 ANQGSEA. V lost 4 bases to trimming and J lost 2 bases, with 18 bases between them. CDR3 amino acids: CSVGKWRGVTYEQYF. CDR3 nucleotide sequence: TGCAGCGTTGGGAAGTGGAGGGGGGTAACCTACGAGCAGTACTTC.

A few counts support this clonotype. The chain employs TRBV7-9 and TRBJ1-1; D ambiguous. This CDR3 contains 14 residues. Germline loops: CDR1 SEHNR, CDR2 FQNEAQ (reference sequence). Between the trimmed V and J ends, which lost 3 bases and 4 bases, there was a span of 12 bases. The CDR3 reads CASSFGGLGTEAFF. DNA of the CDR3: TGTGCCAGCAGCTTTGGAGGTCTGGGCACTGAAGCTTTCTTT.

This clonotype was counted a few times. J is TRBJ1-5 and V is TRBV5-5; 7 bases match TRBD1. V shed 4 bases, J shed 2 bases, and the junction held 12 bases outside the gene matches. Germline loops: CDR1 SGHKS, CDR2 YYEKEE (reference sequence). This CDR3 is 17 amino acids long. CDR3 DNA: TGTGCCAGCAGCCTCAACAGGGGTGATAGAGGCAATCAGCCCCAGCATTTT. Translation gives CASSLNRGDRGNQPQHF.

The rearrangement uses TRBV6-6 and TRBJ2-1; no firm D call. Looked up from germline, CDR1 is MNHNY and CDR2 is SVGAGI (reference sequence). V shed 5 bases and J shed 10 bases, with 3 bases lying between them. This CDR3 is 9 amino acids long. CDR3 in amino acids: CASSGEQFF. The CDR3 bases are TGTGCCAGCAGTGGCGAGCAGTTCTTC.

The chain combines TRBV3-1 with TRBJ2-1; D remains unclear. The CDR3 is made up of 13 amino acids. Germline CDR1 and CDR2: LGHDT and YNNKEL (reference sequence). V was shortened by 1 base and J by 15 bases, with 16 bases between the two germline ends. The CDR3 bases are TGTGCCAGCAGCCAAGTAGGTGCCCCCCCGCTGTTCTTC. Amino acid sequence: CASSQVGAPPLFF.

The chain links TRBV12-3 or TRBV12-4 to TRBJ2-5; D unresolved. The CDR3 is made up of 12 amino acids. Trimming took 5 bases from V and 7 from J, leaving 11 bases between them. Written as DNA, the CDR3 is TGTGCCAGCAGTGACGACGGGTGGACCCAGTACTTC. The encoded protein is CASSDDGWTQYF.

The rearrangement joins TRBV4-3 to TRBJ2-3; TRBD2 agrees at 11 bases. The CDR3 totals 16 residues. CDR1 is LGHNA and CDR2 is YSLEER in the germline V gene. V shed 2 bases, J shed 10 bases, and the junction held 11 bases outside the gene matches. The CDR3 here is CASSQFAVAGGRSQYF. DNA of the CDR3: TGCGCCAGCAGCCAATTTGCAGTAGCGGGGGGGCGGTCGCAGTATTTT.

The J gene is TRBJ2-5, the V gene TRBV2; D gene uncertain. This CDR3 has 12 amino acids. Trimming stripped 3 bases from V and 5 bases from J, with 7 bases between. Germline V gene sequence: CDR1 SNHLY, CDR2 FYNNEI. The CDR3 here is CASSESSETQYF. The CDR3 DNA reads TGTGCCAGCAGTGAGAGTAGCGAGACCCAGTACTTC.

This clonotype was observed at least ten times. The genes are TRBV12-3 or TRBV12-4 and TRBJ1-6; TRBD1 matches 9 bases. Unmatched junction bases numbered 6, after V lost 5 bases and J lost 10 bases. CDR3 size: 14 residues. The CDR3 reads CASSLDRGGSPLHF. CDR3 DNA: TGTGCCAGCAGTCTGGACAGGGGCGGCTCACCCCTCCACTTT.

The sample holds many counts of this clonotype. V and J are TRBV14 and TRBJ2-7; D not resolved. V was cut by 2 bases and J by 3 bases, with 8 bases left in between. CDR3 length equals 13 residues. Germline V gene data show CDR1 as SGHDN and CDR2 as FVKESK. The CDR3 coding sequence is TGTGCCAGCAGCCAACGCTCAGGCTACGAGCAGTACTTC. Protein: CASSQRSGYEQYF.

This clonotype turned up a few times. This rearrangement joins TRBV7-9 to TRBJ1-1; a weak D match, TRBD1 (5 bases). This CDR3 is built from 12 residues. V gave up 4 bases and J gave up 7 bases, with 10 bases separating them. Germline V gene data show CDR1 as SEHNR and CDR2 as FQNEAQ (reference sequence). CDR3 protein: CASSSRGVEAFF. The CDR3 nucleotides read TGTGCCAGCAGCTCCCGGGGGGTTGAAGCTTTCTTT.

This clonotype occurred a few times. This rearrangement joins TRBV7-9 to TRBJ2-1; 7 bases line up with TRBD2. The ends lost 4 bases at V and 7 bases at J; junction bases unmatched: 10. Germline values: CDR1 SEHNR, CDR2 FQNEAQ (reference sequence). The CDR3 totals 15 residues. For the CDR3, the DNA is TGTGCCAGCAGCTCTTTCGGGGGGAGAGGTAATGAGCAGTTCTTC. This sequence encodes CASSSFGGRGNEQFF.

V and J are TRBV30 and TRBJ2-1; D may correspond to TRBD1 or TRBD2 (5 bases each). The CDR3 sequence is 15 residues long. Trimming took 7 bases from V and 0 from J, leaving 16 bases between them. Looked up from germline, CDR1 is GTSNPN and CDR2 is SVGIG (reference sequence). The CDR3 sequence: CASTKAGSSYNEQFF. CDR3 coding DNA: TGTGCCTCCACAAAGGCAGGGAGCTCCTACAATGAGCAGTTCTTC.

V and J are TRBV6-2 or TRBV6-3 and TRBJ2-2; D is perhaps TRBD2 (6 bases). Germline-derived CDR1 and CDR2 are MNHEY and SVGEGT. The CDR3 runs 14 residues. Trimming took off 4 bases at V and 5 bases at J, with 11 bases between the two ends. This chain's CDR3 is CASSSQAGTGELFF. CDR3 coding DNA: TGTGCCAGCAGTTCACAGGCGGGGACCGGGGAGCTGTTTTTT.

There are a few counts of this clonotype. CDR3 nucleotides: TGTGCCAGCAGTTACACGGGGGCTGAAGCTTTCTTT. Its translation: CASSYTGAEAFF. The rearrangement joins TRBV6-6 to TRBJ1-1; D is perhaps TRBD1 (5 bases). The CDR3 spans 12 residues. CDR1 and CDR2 from the germline V gene are MNHNY and SVGAGI (reference sequence). Trimming stripped 2 bases from V and 6 bases from J, with 7 bases between.

This clonotype has a handful of counts. V is TRBV11-2 and J is TRBJ2-1, with 9 bases matching TRBD1. The CDR3 runs to 15 residues. Germline loops: CDR1 SGHAT, CDR2 FQNNGV. The V segment lost 5 bases and the J segment 7 bases; nucleotides outside the gene matches: 9. CDR3 nucleotides: TGTGCCAGCAGCACACCGGGACAGGGCCTGAATGAGCAGTTCTTC. This codes for CASSTPGQGLNEQFF.